This T cell receptor beta chain was documented in a study of T-cell memory formation after mild COVID-19. On this clonotype itself: Its antigen is not known.

TCRdb independently ran MiXCR on the 5' RACE reads; one entry per CDR3 protein. The sample carries tens of thousands of distinct CDR3 sequences, over 8.5% recorded once. Study results and caveats: The CD4+ clones that contracted clustered mainly within CM and EM, and the CD8+ clones concentrated in EMRA.

The specimen sequenced was PBMCs or a T cell subset sorted from them (not recorded which). This TCR came from an adult woman who had mild COVID-19 (a few samples of this study predate the infection). Cell type and time point are not known.

CDR3 bases: TGTGCCAGCAGCCTCGCCTACACTGAAGCTTTCTTT. It yields the protein CASSLAYTEAFF. This chain joins TRBV6-6 and TRBJ1-1; no clear D. The CDR3 loop spans 12 amino acids. Trimming left V 6 bases short and J 3 bases short, with 8 bases between. Germline CDR1 reads MNHNY; CDR2 reads SVGAGI (reference sequence).